This is a list of T cell receptor beta chains from one sample in a study of graft-versus-host responses after intestinal transplantation. Here immunoSEQ multiplex PCR was the method, and the copy in TCRdb shows in-frame clones only, minus some. Of 20,000 to 25,000 clones listed, approximately 92% were seen once; the top ten hold 4.5% to 5.5%. Sequences were derived from PBMCs, sampled roughly 65 days after intestinal transplantation. The receptors were sampled from a human patient who received an intestinal transplant, so some T cells may come from the graft donor. The CDR3 runs from the conserved cysteine through the conserved F or W. The D gene is left open where the match is weak. A row's size may be missing; if present it is once, few, many or a size class.

cdr3_aa: CASSVGDSGGPFAYEQYF
cdr3_nt: TGTGCCAGCAGCGTAGGGGATAGCGGGGGGCCGTTTGCCTACGAGCAGTACTTC
v_call: TRBV9
j_call: TRBJ2-7
clone_size: -
d_call: TRBD2

cdr3_aa: CASGLSGTDTQYF
cdr3_nt: TGTGCTAGTGGTTTGTCAGGCACAGATACGCAGTATTTT
v_call: TRBV12-5
j_call: TRBJ2-3
clone_size: -
d_call: -

cdr3_aa: CASTTPAGLTPQDTQYF
cdr3_nt: TGTGCCAGCACCACCCCGGCGGGCCTAACCCCACAAGATACGCAGTATTTT
v_call: TRBV7-2
j_call: TRBJ2-3
clone_size: -
d_call: -

cdr3_aa: CASSLGRNYEQYF
cdr3_nt: TGTGCCAGCAGTTTGGGCAGGAACTACGAGCAGTACTTC
v_call: TRBV27
j_call: TRBJ2-7
clone_size: large
d_call: -

cdr3_aa: CASRMAGTGQETQYF
cdr3_nt: TGCGCCAGCAGAATGGCGGGGACAGGGCAAGAGACCCAGTACTTC
v_call: TRBV5-1
j_call: TRBJ2-5
clone_size: -
d_call: TRBD1

cdr3_aa: CASSQNVGSPSYEQYF
cdr3_nt: TGTGCCAGTAGTCAAAACGTGGGGTCTCCATCCTACGAGCAGTACTTC
v_call: TRBV19
j_call: TRBJ2-7
clone_size: -
d_call: -

cdr3_aa: CASSVVAGRGDTQYF
cdr3_nt: TGTGCCAGCAGCGTAGTTGCGGGTCGAGGAGATACGCAGTATTTT
v_call: TRBV9
j_call: TRBJ2-3
clone_size: once
d_call: -

cdr3_aa: CAISGLAGGQETQYF
cdr3_nt: TGTGCCATCAGTGGACTAGCGGGGGGTCAAGAGACCCAGTACTTC
v_call: TRBV10-3
j_call: TRBJ2-5
clone_size: once
d_call: TRBD2

cdr3_aa: CSVRSGDYGYTF
cdr3_nt: TGCAGCGTCCGATCGGGGGACTATGGCTACACCTTC
v_call: TRBV29-1
j_call: TRBJ1-2
clone_size: -
d_call: -

cdr3_aa: CASSRKAGLGAYNEQFF
cdr3_nt: TGTGCCAGCAGCCGGAAAGCCGGACTCGGAGCCTACAATGAGCAGTTCTTC
v_call: TRBV4-2
j_call: TRBJ2-1
clone_size: -
d_call: -

cdr3_aa: CASSADRYTYNEQFF
cdr3_nt: TGTGCCAGCAGCGCGGACAGGTACACCTACAATGAGCAGTTCTTC
v_call: TRBV27
j_call: TRBJ2-1
clone_size: -
d_call: TRBD1

cdr3_aa: CASSQDWTGGRETQYF
cdr3_nt: TGTGCCAGCAGCCAAGACTGGACAGGGGGGAGGGAGACCCAGTACTTC
v_call: TRBV14
j_call: TRBJ2-5
clone_size: -
d_call: TRBD1

cdr3_aa: CAWEPGTGGYEQYF
cdr3_nt: TGTGCCTGGGAACCCGGGACAGGCGGCTACGAGCAGTACTTC
v_call: TRBV30
j_call: TRBJ2-7
clone_size: -
d_call: TRBD1

cdr3_aa: CASSQDGLKNTEAFF
cdr3_nt: TGCGCCAGCAGCCAAGATGGGTTAAAGAACACTGAAGCTTTCTTT
v_call: TRBV4-3
j_call: TRBJ1-1
clone_size: -
d_call: -

cdr3_aa: CASSMEGTGIYEQYF
cdr3_nt: TGTGCCAGTAGTATGGAGGGGACAGGGATATACGAGCAGTACTTC
v_call: TRBV19
j_call: TRBJ2-7
clone_size: -
d_call: TRBD1

cdr3_aa: CASSAGQGADTIYF
cdr3_nt: TGTGCCAGCAGTGCCGGACAGGGGGCGGACACCATATATTTT
v_call: TRBV6-4
j_call: TRBJ1-3
clone_size: -
d_call: TRBD1

cdr3_aa: CASSLAPTGREQYF
cdr3_nt: TGTGCCAGCAGCTTAGCCCCGACAGGCAGAGAGCAGTACTTC
v_call: TRBV7-8
j_call: TRBJ2-7
clone_size: -
d_call: -

cdr3_aa: CASSSLAGGSTGELFF
cdr3_nt: TGTGCCAGCAGCTCATTAGCGGGGGGAAGCACCGGGGAGCTGTTTTTT
v_call: TRBV9
j_call: TRBJ2-2
clone_size: -
d_call: TRBD2

cdr3_aa: CASSQDPGMNTEAFF
cdr3_nt: TGCGCCAGCAGCCAAGACCCGGGGATGAACACTGAAGCTTTCTTT
v_call: TRBV4-3
j_call: TRBJ1-1
clone_size: once
d_call: -

cdr3_aa: CASSLRGDTEAFF
cdr3_nt: TGTGCCAGCAGTTTGAGGGGAGACACTGAAGCTTTCTTT
v_call: TRBV27
j_call: TRBJ1-1
clone_size: once
d_call: -

cdr3_aa: CASSGGGRTNYGYTF
cdr3_nt: TGTGCCAGCAGCGGAGGGGGCAGGACTAACTATGGCTACACCTTC
v_call: TRBV9
j_call: TRBJ1-2
clone_size: -
d_call: TRBD1

cdr3_aa: CSVQGVDGYTF
cdr3_nt: TGCAGCGTCCAGGGGGTCGACGGCTACACCTTC
v_call: TRBV29-1
j_call: TRBJ1-2
clone_size: -
d_call: TRBD1

cdr3_aa: CASSPGRDYNEQFF
cdr3_nt: TGTGCCAGCAGCCCCGGACGGGACTACAATGAGCAGTTCTTC
v_call: TRBV19
j_call: TRBJ2-1
clone_size: -
d_call: -

cdr3_aa: CASSKQGSYNSPLHF
cdr3_nt: TGCGCCAGCTCCAAACAGGGGAGCTATAATTCACCCCTCCACTTT
v_call: TRBV10-2
j_call: TRBJ1-6
clone_size: -
d_call: TRBD1

cdr3_aa: CASGVQGTEAFF
cdr3_nt: TGTGCTAGTGGTGTTCAGGGTACTGAAGCTTTCTTT
v_call: TRBV12-5
j_call: TRBJ1-1
clone_size: -
d_call: -

cdr3_aa: CASSFYRDPPYNEQFF
cdr3_nt: TGTGCCAGCAGTTTCTACAGGGACCCCCCCTACAATGAGCAGTTCTTC
v_call: TRBV6-5
j_call: TRBJ2-1
clone_size: -
d_call: -

cdr3_aa: CASSMGDRYYEQYF
cdr3_nt: TGTGCCAGTAGTATGGGGGACAGATACTACGAGCAGTACTTC
v_call: TRBV19
j_call: TRBJ2-7
clone_size: -
d_call: TRBD1

cdr3_aa: CASSQKGALNTEAFF
cdr3_nt: TGTGCCAGCAGTCAAAAAGGGGCACTGAACACTGAAGCTTTCTTT
v_call: TRBV6-1
j_call: TRBJ1-1
clone_size: -
d_call: -

cdr3_aa: CASSKARNSPLHF
cdr3_nt: TGTGCCAGCAGCAAAGCACGCAATTCACCCCTCCACTTT
v_call: TRBV21-1
j_call: TRBJ1-6
clone_size: -
d_call: -

cdr3_aa: CASSLAGVNTGELFF
cdr3_nt: TGTGCCAGCAGCCTAGCGGGGGTGAATACCGGGGAGCTGTTTTTT
v_call: TRBV11-2
j_call: TRBJ2-2
clone_size: once
d_call: TRBD2

cdr3_aa: CSVDTGPEQYF
cdr3_nt: TGCAGCGTGGATACAGGCCCCGAGCAGTACTTC
v_call: TRBV29-1
j_call: TRBJ2-7
clone_size: once
d_call: -

cdr3_aa: CASSTTQRNTEAFF
cdr3_nt: TGTGCCAGCAGCACAACCCAAAGGAACACTGAAGCTTTCTTT
v_call: TRBV11-3
j_call: TRBJ1-1
clone_size: -
d_call: -

cdr3_aa: CASSQERRGDSPLHF
cdr3_nt: TGCGCCAGCAGCCAAGAAAGGCGGGGCGATTCACCCCTCCACTTT
v_call: TRBV4-3
j_call: TRBJ1-6
clone_size: -
d_call: -

cdr3_aa: CASSAGLAGQETQYF
cdr3_nt: TGCGCCAGCAGTGCGGGACTAGCCGGACAAGAGACCCAGTACTTC
v_call: TRBV10-1
j_call: TRBJ2-5
clone_size: -
d_call: TRBD2

cdr3_aa: CASSLDRNTGELFF
cdr3_nt: TGTGCCAGCAGCTTGGATCGGAACACCGGGGAGCTGTTTTTT
v_call: TRBV5-4
j_call: TRBJ2-2
clone_size: -
d_call: -

cdr3_aa: CASSQEQGSNYEQYF
cdr3_nt: TGCGCCAGCAGCCAAGAACAAGGTAGCAACTACGAGCAGTACTTC
v_call: TRBV4-3
j_call: TRBJ2-7
clone_size: -
d_call: -

cdr3_aa: CATSEGPGRSNQPQHF
cdr3_nt: TGTGCCACCTCTGAGGGCCCGGGGAGGAGCAATCAGCCCCAGCATTTT
v_call: TRBV15
j_call: TRBJ1-5
clone_size: -
d_call: -

cdr3_aa: CASSQEGGQYNSPLHF
cdr3_nt: TGCGCCAGCAGCCAAGAAGGCGGGCAGTATAATTCACCCCTCCACTTT
v_call: TRBV4-1
j_call: TRBJ1-6
clone_size: -
d_call: -

cdr3_aa: CASSVGGSNTGELFF
cdr3_nt: TGTGCCAGCAGCGTAGGGGGTTCGAACACCGGGGAGCTGTTTTTT
v_call: TRBV9
j_call: TRBJ2-2
clone_size: -
d_call: -

cdr3_aa: CASSLETYSYEQYF
cdr3_nt: TGTGCCAGTAGTTTGGAGACTTACTCCTACGAGCAGTACTTC
v_call: TRBV19
j_call: TRBJ2-7
clone_size: -
d_call: -

cdr3_aa: CASSRGTFSTDTQYF
cdr3_nt: TGTGCCAGCAGCAGAGGGACTTTTAGCACAGATACGCAGTATTTT
v_call: TRBV11-3
j_call: TRBJ2-3
clone_size: -
d_call: -

cdr3_aa: CASRNTGESDTEAFF
cdr3_nt: TGTGCCAGCAGGAACACAGGGGAATCTGACACTGAAGCTTTCTTT
v_call: TRBV11-2
j_call: TRBJ1-1
clone_size: -
d_call: TRBD1

cdr3_aa: CASSLSGGAVYNEQFF
cdr3_nt: TGTGCCAGCAGTTTATCCGGGGGGGCAGTCTACAATGAGCAGTTCTTC
v_call: TRBV27
j_call: TRBJ2-1
clone_size: -
d_call: TRBD2

cdr3_aa: CASSLDGALQYEQYF
cdr3_nt: TGTGCCAGCAGCTTAGATGGGGCCTTACAGTACGAGCAGTACTTC
v_call: TRBV7-9
j_call: TRBJ2-7
clone_size: -
d_call: -

cdr3_aa: CASRSGTGDYGYTF
cdr3_nt: TGCGCCAGCAGATCCGGGACAGGCGACTATGGCTACACCTTC
v_call: TRBV5-1
j_call: TRBJ1-2
clone_size: -
d_call: TRBD1

cdr3_aa: CASSPGLVDIHEQFF
cdr3_nt: TGTGCCAGCAGCCCGGGACTAGTCGACATTCATGAGCAGTTCTTC
v_call: TRBV6-4
j_call: TRBJ2-1
clone_size: -
d_call: TRBD2